This T cell receptor beta chain was retrieved from a study of blood T cell repertoires in COVID-19 (dated by TCRdb to 2018 to 2020). Looking at the study overall: Samples covering the acute and convalescent phases of COVID-19 were provided by collaborators in the United States, Italy and Spain. The prospective study material was composed of cDNA or gDNA derived from T cells, B-cell-depleted T cells, or PBMCs. The dataset comprised deeply sampled blood TCRbeta repertoires from subjects exposed to, actively infected with, or recovered from COVID-19. The repertoires were made available in a free public database intended to serve as a resource for research on the immune response to SARS-CoV-2. Samples were obtained from the ongoing ImmuneRACE study (first 160 participants) and from some 1,200 subjects provided by 6 global collaborators. The sample metadata nearly always contained a de-identified subject ID, COVID-19 status, age in years and sex. Where available, HLA class I and class II types were taken from metadata supplied by the sample provider and were not determined by assay-based typing.

Trimming accounts for 5 bases at V and 6 bases at J, while the number of junction bases matched to no gene is 15. CDR1 and CDR2, looked up from the germline V gene, are MDHEN and SYDVKM. The CDR3 goes from the cysteine to the phenylalanine over 16 residues. Only the CDR3 DNA is retained, 48 bases long and in frame from the first base. Comment on this clone: It lacks a known antigen. Base quality data are lacking; no much larger clone is found one base away.

TCRbeta CDR3 regions were amplified from genomic DNA by means of the immunoSEQ Assay, a bias-controlled multiplex PCR. As for how the authors treated the data: Nucleated cell counts per sample were estimated from amplification of reference gene primers within the assay. Sequence reads were collapsed and filtered to measure the absolute abundance of every unique TCRbeta CDR3 rearrangement. For each sample, productive Simpson clonality was calculated as the square root of Simpson's diversity index over productive rearrangements. As stored in TCRdb, this immuneACCESS dataset retains in-frame rearrangements with V and J assigned. A fraction of the clones does not appear; measured against another copy, unresolved V genes explain less than half of the discrepancy, and the remainder lacks a known reason. The V and J calls and the clone size are those of that table, but D and trimming were determined from the DNA. Across this sample there are roughly 210,000 clones, with roughly 80% seen only once. Clones ranked in the top ten supply more than 9% of the sample.

In Seattle, one collaborating source enrolled patients while the infection was active and tracked those patients longitudinally over the course of disease. Collaborating institutions collected whole blood in K2EDTA tubes following their own protocols. For TCRbeta analysis, collaborators shipped samples in one of three forms: frozen whole blood, isolated PBMCs, or DNA extracted from either of those sample types. The research as a whole found: How much clinical and demographic metadata was included differed by source and by participant, and the metadata was provided uncurated.

The sequenced sample consisted of peripheral blood. The chain is made from TRBV28 and TRBJ2-7; 8 nucleotides in the junction match TRBD1. This clonotype originated in a woman of 80 years or more with COVID-19, enrolled during active disease. The DNA sequence follows: TGTGCCAGCAGTGCTCATGCCGGGACAGGCCCGCTCGAGCAGTACTTC. Its amino acids are CASSAHAGTGPLEQYF.